Listed below are T cell receptor beta chains from one sample, sequenced in a study of shared clonotypes between healthy human individuals. Clones were sequenced by immunoSEQ multiplex PCR, and TCRdb holds only the in-frame ones, with some missing. Among about 980,000 clones listed, 76% were seen once. Sequenced material: memory CD4+ T cells sorted from blood. The origin of the receptors is a man younger than 35 in good health. Each CDR3 is given with its conserved first and last residue. The D gene is left open where the match is weak. Clone size is not always given. Where it is, it says once, few, many or a class for expanded clones.

v_gene	d_gene	abundance	j_gene	CDR3aa	CDR3nt
TRBV5-3	.	.	TRBJ1-1	CARSPRGTEAFF	TGTGCCAGAAGCCCTAGAGGGACTGAAGCTTTCTTT
TRBV27	.	.	TRBJ2-5	CASSRYGIGWDQETQYF	TGTGCCAGCAGTCGCTATGGGATTGGCTGGGACCAAGAGACCCAGTACTTC
TRBV10-3	.	.	TRBJ1-2	CAISDAVRGYTF	TGTGCCATCAGTGATGCGGTGCGGGGCTACACCTTC
TRBV21-1	.	.	TRBJ2-7	CASSKARRYEQYF	TGTGCCAGCAGCAAAGCCAGACGCTACGAGCAGTACTTC
TRBV5-1	TRBD1	.	TRBJ1-6	CASTSTGVGNSPLHF	TGCGCCAGCACCTCAACAGGGGTAGGTAATTCACCCCTCCACTTT
TRBV5-6	TRBD1	.	TRBJ1-2	CASSFGPQGDGYTF	TGTGCCAGCAGCTTCGGCCCGCAGGGGGACGGCTACACCTTC
TRBV6-6	TRBD1	.	TRBJ1-2	CVTTGGDRYTF	TGTGTAACGACAGGGGGCGATCGCTACACCTTC
TRBV14	.	.	TRBJ1-4	CASSQDSRNNEKLFF	TGTGCCAGCAGCCAAGACTCCCGGAATAATGAAAAACTGTTTTTT
TRBV18	TRBD1	.	TRBJ2-2	CASSPGQGATGELFF	TGTGCCAGCTCACCGGGACAGGGGGCGACCGGGGAGCTGTTTTTT
TRBV7-6	.	once	TRBJ2-5	CASSNKEMSETQYF	TGTGCCAGCAGCAACAAAGAGATGTCGGAGACCCAGTACTTC
TRBV28	.	many	TRBJ1-2	CASSLWGASNYGYTF	TGTGCCAGCAGTTTATGGGGGGCCTCTAACTATGGCTACACCTTC
TRBV7-9	.	few	TRBJ1-1	CASSFPGETTEAFF	TGTGCCAGCAGCTTCCCCGGGGAAACCACTGAAGCTTTCTTT
TRBV7-6	.	.	TRBJ2-5	CASSLAFGAQETQYF	TGTGCCAGCAGCTTAGCCTTCGGGGCACAAGAGACCCAGTACTTC
TRBV2	.	.	TRBJ2-1	CASSSDSYNEQFF	TGTGCCAGCAGTTCGGATTCCTACAATGAGCAGTTCTTC
TRBV5-1	.	.	TRBJ2-7	CASSLGLLSSYEQYF	TGCGCCAGCAGCTTGGGACTCCTGAGCTCCTACGAGCAGTACTTC
TRBV7-9	TRBD1	.	TRBJ1-2	CASSPEGAANYGYTF	TGTGCCAGCAGCCCAGAGGGGGCTGCTAACTATGGCTACACCTTC
TRBV4-2	TRBD2	.	TRBJ2-3	CASSQEVSAGGEADTQYF	TGTGCCAGCAGCCAAGAGGTTAGCGCGGGGGGGGAGGCAGATACGCAGTATTTT
TRBV20-1	.	few	TRBJ2-7	CSANEQYF	TGCAGTGCCAACGAGCAGTACTTC
TRBV7-9	.	.	TRBJ2-2	CASRPTNTGELFF	TGTGCCAGCAGACCCACGAACACCGGGGAGCTGTTTTTT
TRBV28	TRBD1	many	TRBJ1-5	CASSRWDSRNNQPQHF	TGTGCCAGCAGCCGTTGGGACAGCCGAAACAATCAGCCCCAGCATTTT
TRBV6-6	.	.	TRBJ2-1	CASSYSAGALNEQFF	TGTGCCAGCAGTTACTCAGCCGGGGCCCTAAATGAGCAGTTCTTC
TRBV4-3	.	.	TRBJ2-4	CASSQERGRETKRAKNIQYF	TGCGCCAGCAGCCAAGAGAGGGGAAGAGAAACAAAGCGGGCCAAAAACATTCAGTACTTC
TRBV6-1	TRBD2	.	TRBJ2-2	CASSEGAGGRAAGELFF	TGTGCCAGCAGTGAAGGGGCCGGCGGGAGGGCCGCCGGGGAGCTGTTTTTT
TRBV7-6	.	.	TRBJ2-7	CASSFGQSTYEQYF	TGTGCCAGCAGCTTCGGACAGTCTACCTACGAGCAGTACTTC
TRBV10-3	.	.	TRBJ2-5	CAISLGAGETQYF	TGTGCCATCAGCCTAGGGGCGGGGGAGACCCAGTACTTC
TRBV19	.	.	TRBJ1-1	CASSIEAAAFF	TGTGCCAGTAGTATAGAGGCGGCGGCTTTCTTT
TRBV28	.	once	TRBJ2-5	CASSLSPGIGSMQETQYF	TGTGCCAGCAGTTTATCGCCAGGAATCGGGTCGATGCAAGAGACCCAGTACTTC
TRBV11-2	.	.	TRBJ1-1	CASSFGTAGEAFF	TGTGCCAGCAGCTTCGGGACCGCGGGTGAAGCTTTCTTT
TRBV5-4	.	.	TRBJ2-3	CASSLKPGSDTQYF	TGTGCCAGCAGCCTGAAGCCCGGTTCAGATACGCAGTATTTT
TRBV6-5	TRBD1	.	TRBJ1-2	CASSYGTGTGYTF	TGTGCCAGCAGTTACGGGACAGGGACCGGCTACACCTTC
TRBV10-3	TRBD2	many	TRBJ2-2	CAISKRSGGNSNTGELFF	TGTGCCATCTCAAAAAGGAGCGGGGGTAACTCGAACACCGGGGAGCTGTTTTTT
TRBV6-5	.	.	TRBJ2-7	CASSTDPSSYEQYF	TGTGCCAGCTCGACAGACCCTAGCTCCTACGAGCAGTACTTC
TRBV7-2	.	.	TRBJ1-3	CASSPQGGNTIYF	TGTGCCAGCAGCCCTCAGGGAGGAAACACCATATATTTT
TRBV15	.	few	TRBJ1-5	CATSSSNQPQHF	TGTGCCACCAGCAGTAGCAATCAGCCCCAGCATTTT
TRBV6-1	.	.	TRBJ2-7	CASSERDGFYEQYF	TGTGCCAGCAGTGAAAGGGACGGCTTCTACGAGCAGTACTTC
TRBV6-6	.	.	TRBJ2-6	CALGRGGYSGANVLTF	TGTGCCCTGGGAAGGGGAGGATACTCTGGGGCCAACGTCCTGACTTTC
TRBV18	.	few	TRBJ1-1	CASSSAGGDTEAFF	TGTGCCAGCTCCTCCGCGGGTGGGGACACTGAAGCTTTCTTT
TRBV2	.	many	TRBJ1-1	CASSERFPWVGNTEAFF	TGTGCCAGCAGTGAACGTTTTCCCTGGGTTGGGAACACTGAAGCTTTCTTT
TRBV5-4	.	.	TRBJ1-1	CASSLGPGVTLMNTEAFF	TGTGCCAGCAGCTTGGGTCCGGGGGTTACTCTTATGAACACTGAAGCTTTCTTT
TRBV10-3	TRBD2	.	TRBJ2-1	CAIRLAGGGEQFF	TGTGCCATCAGGCTAGCGGGAGGCGGGGAGCAGTTCTTC
TRBV7-6	.	few	TRBJ1-1	CASSLGARNTEAFF	TGTGCCAGCAGCTTGGGGGCTAGGAACACTGAAGCTTTCTTT
TRBV28	TRBD1	.	TRBJ2-2	CASRSRGTGNTGELFF	TGTGCCAGCAGGTCTCGAGGGACAGGGAACACCGGGGAGCTGTTTTTT
TRBV5-6	.	.	TRBJ2-1	CASSLTPRGGQFF	TGTGCCAGCAGCCTAACTCCCAGGGGAGGGCAGTTCTTC
TRBV5-4	.	.	TRBJ2-3	CASSLGAGTDTQYF	TGTGCCAGCAGCTTGGGGGCGGGCACAGATACGCAGTATTTT
TRBV27	.	.	TRBJ2-5	CASSLTSRVGAQYF	TGTGCCAGCAGTTTAACCTCCAGGGTTGGGGCCCAGTACTTC
TRBV30	.	.	TRBJ2-7	CAWSRGDASYEQYF	TGTGCCTGGAGTCGAGGGGATGCCTCCTACGAGCAGTACTTC
TRBV5-8	.	.	TRBJ2-5	CASNFREQETQYF	TGTGCCAGCAACTTCAGGGAACAAGAGACCCAGTACTTC
TRBV4-2	.	once	TRBJ2-1	CASSQEGGSYNEQFF	TGTGCCAGCAGCCAAGAGGGCGGGTCCTACAATGAGCAGTTCTTC
TRBV14	.	few	TRBJ2-7	CASSDSGDSPTYEQYF	TGTGCCAGCAGCGATTCTGGGGATTCCCCAACCTACGAGCAGTACTTC
TRBV13	.	once	TRBJ2-7	CASSLGLRDRTYEQYF	TGTGCCAGCAGCTTAGGGCTCCGAGACAGAACCTACGAGCAGTACTTC
TRBV28	.	.	TRBJ1-2	CASSLLDGYTF	TGTGCCAGCAGTTTATTAGATGGCTACACCTTC
TRBV7-9	.	.	TRBJ1-6	CASSLVEGSPLHF	TGTGCCAGCAGCTTAGTAGAGGGTTCACCCCTCCACTTT
TRBV5-8	.	.	TRBJ1-4	CASSPVLATNEKLFF	TGTGCCAGCAGCCCGGTTCTTGCAACTAATGAAAAACTGTTTTTT
TRBV6-1	.	.	TRBJ1-1	CASSGTYTEAFF	TGTGCCAGCAGTGGGACTTACACTGAAGCTTTCTTT
TRBV5-4	TRBD1	few	TRBJ1-1	CASSLAGRGGTEAFF	TGTGCCAGCAGCTTGGCCGGCAGGGGGGGAACTGAAGCTTTCTTT
TRBV4-1	.	.	TRBJ2-7	CASSQGGTVYEQYF	TGCGCCAGCAGCCAAGGCGGGACGGTCTACGAGCAGTACTTC
TRBV7-8	.	.	TRBJ1-1	CASSNPGGFMNTEAFF	TGTGCCAGCAGCAACCCCGGAGGGTTCATGAACACTGAAGCTTTCTTT
TRBV5-6	.	.	TRBJ2-1	CASRSGGGLGEQFF	TGTGCCAGCAGATCCGGTGGGGGTCTAGGTGAGCAGTTCTTC
TRBV4-1	TRBD1	.	TRBJ1-1	CASNDRDGITEAFF	TGCGCCAGCAACGACAGGGACGGAATCACTGAAGCTTTCTTT